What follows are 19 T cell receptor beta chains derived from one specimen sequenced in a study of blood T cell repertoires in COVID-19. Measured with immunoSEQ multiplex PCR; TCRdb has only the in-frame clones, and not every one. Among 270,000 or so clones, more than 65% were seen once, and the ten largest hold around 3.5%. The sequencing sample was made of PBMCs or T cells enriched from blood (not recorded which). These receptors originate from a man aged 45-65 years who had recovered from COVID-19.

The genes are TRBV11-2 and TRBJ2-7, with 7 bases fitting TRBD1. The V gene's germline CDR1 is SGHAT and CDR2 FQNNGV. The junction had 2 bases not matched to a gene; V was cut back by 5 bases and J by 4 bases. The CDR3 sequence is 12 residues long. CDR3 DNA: TGTGCCAGCAGCAAGACAGGGTACGAGCAGTACTTC. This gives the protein CASSKTGYEQYF.

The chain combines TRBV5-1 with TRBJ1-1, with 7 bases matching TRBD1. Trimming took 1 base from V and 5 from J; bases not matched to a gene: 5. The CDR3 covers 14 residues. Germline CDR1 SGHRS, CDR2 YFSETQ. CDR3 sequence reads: CASSLWRGQTEAFF. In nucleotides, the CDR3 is TGCGCCAGCAGCTTGTGGAGGGGGCAAACTGAAGCTTTCTTT.

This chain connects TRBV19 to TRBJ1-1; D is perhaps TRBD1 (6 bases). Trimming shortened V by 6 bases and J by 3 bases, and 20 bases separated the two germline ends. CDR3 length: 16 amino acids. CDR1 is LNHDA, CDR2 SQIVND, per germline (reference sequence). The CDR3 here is CASSRQGRVSDTEAFF. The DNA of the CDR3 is TGTGCCAGTAGCCGGCAGGGGAGGGTTTCGGACACTGAAGCTTTCTTT.

CDR3 amino acids: CASSPRDVYGYTF. In nucleotides, the CDR3 is TGTGCCAGCAGCCCTCGGGATGTCTATGGCTACACCTTC. The rearrangement uses TRBV12-1 and TRBJ1-2. TRBV12-1 is described as a pseudogene. CDR3 length: 13 residues.

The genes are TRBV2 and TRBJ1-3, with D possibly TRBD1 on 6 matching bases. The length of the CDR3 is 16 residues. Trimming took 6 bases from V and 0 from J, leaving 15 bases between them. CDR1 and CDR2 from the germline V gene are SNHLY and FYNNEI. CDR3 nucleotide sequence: TGTGCCAGCAGAAGGGAGACAGGAAACTCTGGAAACACCATATATTTT. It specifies CASRRETGNSGNTIYF. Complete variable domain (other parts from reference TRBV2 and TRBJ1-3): EPEVTQTPSHQVTQMGQEVILRCVPISNHLYFYWYRQILGQKVEFLVSFYNNEISEKSEIFDDQFSVERPDGSNFTLKIRSTKLEDSAMYFCASRRETGNSGNTIYFGEGSWLTVV.

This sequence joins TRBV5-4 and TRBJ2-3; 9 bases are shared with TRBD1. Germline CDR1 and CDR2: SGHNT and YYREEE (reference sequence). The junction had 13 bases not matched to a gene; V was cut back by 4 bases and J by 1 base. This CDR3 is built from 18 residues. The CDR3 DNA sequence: TGTGCCAGCAGCCTCCCCCCCGGGACAGGGTCAGGCACAGATACGCAGTATTTT. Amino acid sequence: CASSLPPGTGSGTDTQYF.

The CDR3 region is CASSDRLGRGDNEQFF. The CDR3 nucleotides are TGTGCCAGCAGCGACCGGTTAGGGAGGGGGGACAATGAGCAGTTCTTC. The chain is built from TRBV11-1 and TRBJ2-1; D may be TRBD2 (7 bases). V was trimmed by 5 bases and J by 5 bases, leaving 19 bases between them. The CDR3 covers 16 residues. The germline gives CDR1 SGHAT, CDR2 FQDESV (reference sequence).

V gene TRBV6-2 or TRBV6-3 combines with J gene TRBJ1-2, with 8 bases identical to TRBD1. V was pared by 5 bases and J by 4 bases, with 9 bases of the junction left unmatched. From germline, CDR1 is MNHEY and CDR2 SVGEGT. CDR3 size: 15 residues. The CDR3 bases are TGTGCCAGCAGTAATGGACAGGGATCCGTCTATGGCTACACCTTC. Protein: CASSNGQGSVYGYTF.

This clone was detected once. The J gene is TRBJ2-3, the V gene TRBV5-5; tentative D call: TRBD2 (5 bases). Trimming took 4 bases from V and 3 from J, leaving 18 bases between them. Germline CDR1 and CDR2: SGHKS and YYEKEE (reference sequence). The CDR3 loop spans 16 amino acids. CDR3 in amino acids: CASSPPAGSTTDTQYF. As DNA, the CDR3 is TGTGCCAGCAGCCCGCCCGCGGGCAGCACTACAGATACGCAGTATTTT.

CDR3: CAISESSSPLHF. In DNA form, the CDR3 reads TGTGCCATCAGTGAGTCGAGTTCACCCCTCCACTTT. The chain links TRBV10-3 to TRBJ1-6; D is ambiguous. Germline values: CDR1 ENHRY, CDR2 SYGVKD. V was trimmed by 0 bases and J by 9 bases, leaving 3 bases between them. The CDR3 spans 12 residues.

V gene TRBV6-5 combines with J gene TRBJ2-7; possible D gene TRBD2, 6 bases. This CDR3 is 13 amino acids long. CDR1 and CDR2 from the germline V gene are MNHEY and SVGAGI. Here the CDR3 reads CASSLRERFPTWV. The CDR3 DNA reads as TGTGCCAGCAGTCTCCGGGAGCGGTTCCCAACTTGGGTC.

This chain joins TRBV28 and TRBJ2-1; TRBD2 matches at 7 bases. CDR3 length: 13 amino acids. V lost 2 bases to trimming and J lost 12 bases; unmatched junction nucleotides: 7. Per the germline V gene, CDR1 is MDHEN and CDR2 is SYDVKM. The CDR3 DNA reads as TGTGCCAGCAGTTTAACTGCGGGAGTAGGGCAGTTCTTC. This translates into CASSLTAGVGQFF. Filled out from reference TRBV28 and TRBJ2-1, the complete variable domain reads DVKVTQSSRYLVKRTGEKVFLECVQDMDHENMFWYRQDPGLGLRLIYFSYDVKMKEKGDIPEGYSVSREKKERFSLILESASTNQTSMYLCASSLTAGVGQFFGPGTRLTVL.

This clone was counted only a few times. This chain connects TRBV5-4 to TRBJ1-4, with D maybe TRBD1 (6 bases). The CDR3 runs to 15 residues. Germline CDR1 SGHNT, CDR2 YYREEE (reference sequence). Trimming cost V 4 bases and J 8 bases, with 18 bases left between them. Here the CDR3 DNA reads TGTGCCAGCAGCCGGAGGTCAGGGGCCGAGGAAAAACTGTTTTTT. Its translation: CASSRRSGAEEKLFF.

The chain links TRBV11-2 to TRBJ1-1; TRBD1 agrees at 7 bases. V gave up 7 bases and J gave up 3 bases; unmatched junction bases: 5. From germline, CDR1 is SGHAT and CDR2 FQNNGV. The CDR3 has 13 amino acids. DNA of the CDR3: TGTGCCAGCAAGACTCAGGGGGACACTGAAGCTTTCTTT. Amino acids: CASKTQGDTEAFF.

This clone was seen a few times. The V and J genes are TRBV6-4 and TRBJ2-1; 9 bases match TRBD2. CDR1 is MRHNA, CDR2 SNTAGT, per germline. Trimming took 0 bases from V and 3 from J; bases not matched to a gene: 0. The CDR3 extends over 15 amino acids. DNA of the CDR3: TGTGCCAGCAGTGACTCGACTAGCGGCTACAATGAGCAGTTCTTC. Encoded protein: CASSDSTSGYNEQFF.

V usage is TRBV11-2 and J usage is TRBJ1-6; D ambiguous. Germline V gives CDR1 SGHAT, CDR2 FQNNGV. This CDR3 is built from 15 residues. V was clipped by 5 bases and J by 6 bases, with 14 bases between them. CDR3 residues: CASSQSGIPNSPLHF. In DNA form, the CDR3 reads TGTGCCAGCAGCCAAAGCGGGATACCTAATTCACCCCTCCACTTT.

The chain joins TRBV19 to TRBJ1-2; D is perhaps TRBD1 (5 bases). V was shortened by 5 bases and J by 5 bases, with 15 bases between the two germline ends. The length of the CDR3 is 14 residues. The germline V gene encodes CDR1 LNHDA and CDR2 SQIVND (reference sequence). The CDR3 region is CASSSTGPAYGYTF. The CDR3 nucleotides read TGTGCCAGTAGTTCAACAGGTCCCGCTTATGGCTACACCTTC.

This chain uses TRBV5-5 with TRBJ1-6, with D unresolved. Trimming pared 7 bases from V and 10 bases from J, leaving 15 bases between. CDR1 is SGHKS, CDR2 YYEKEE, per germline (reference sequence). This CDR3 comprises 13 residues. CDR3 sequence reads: CASSLGGNSPLHF. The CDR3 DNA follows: TGTGCCAGCTCTTTGGGAGGGAACTCACCCCTCCACTTT.

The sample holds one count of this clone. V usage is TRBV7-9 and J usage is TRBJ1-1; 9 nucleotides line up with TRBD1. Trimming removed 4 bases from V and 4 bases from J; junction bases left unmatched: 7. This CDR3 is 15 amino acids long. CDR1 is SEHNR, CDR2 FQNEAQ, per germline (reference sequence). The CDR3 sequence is CASSSLQGARTEAFF. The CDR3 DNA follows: TGTGCCAGCAGCTCCTTACAGGGGGCGCGCACTGAAGCTTTCTTT.